These 7 T cell receptor beta chains were sequenced from one sample in a study of blood T cell repertoires in COVID-19. TCRdb's copy holds only in-frame clones and misses some; the assay was immunoSEQ multiplex PCR. The data hold hundreds of thousands of clones, with approximately 80% observed a single time. What was sequenced was peripheral blood. The receptor set was obtained from an older man with acute or convalescent COVID-19.

This sequence joins TRBV7-2 and TRBJ2-7; TRBD1 is a possible D gene (5 bases). Germline V gives CDR1 SGHTA, CDR2 FQGNSA. Trimming cost V 1 base and J 4 bases, with 20 bases left between them. CDR3 length: 17 residues. The CDR3 nucleotides are TGTGCCAGCAGCTTAGATGGTTGGGGCAGGGCGAGGTACGAGCAGTACTTC. Its protein product is CASSLDGWGRARYEQYF.

The sample holds a few counts of this clone. This chain uses TRBV19 with TRBJ2-1, with D tentatively TRBD1 (5 bases). This CDR3 has 14 amino acids. V dropped 5 bases and J dropped 4 bases, with 12 bases sitting between them. CDR1 is LNHDA, CDR2 SQIVND, per germline (reference sequence). This CDR3 is CASSHRNRYNEQFF. As DNA, the CDR3 is TGTGCCAGTAGTCACAGGAATCGGTACAATGAGCAGTTCTTC.

V usage is TRBV30 and J usage is TRBJ1-2; 8 nucleotides match TRBD1. CDR1 and CDR2 (germline): GTSNPN, SVGIG (reference sequence). The CDR3 covers 14 residues. The junction had 8 bases not matched to a gene; V was cut back by 2 bases and J by 6 bases. The CDR3 reads CAWSRTQGEDGYTF. As DNA, the CDR3 is TGTGCCTGGAGTCGTACACAGGGGGAAGATGGCTACACCTTC. Using reference TRBV30 and TRBJ1-2 for the parts outside the CDR3, the full variable domain is SQTIHQWPATLVQPVGSPLSLECTVEGTSNPNLYWYRQAAGRGLQLLFYSVGIGQISSEVPQNLSASRPQDRQFILSSKKLLLSDSGFYLCAWSRTQGEDGYTFGSGTRLTVV.

The genes are TRBV11-1 and TRBJ2-7; D is uncertain. Germline V gene data show CDR1 as SGHAT and CDR2 as FQDESV (reference sequence). Between the trimmed V and J ends, which lost 2 bases and 2 bases, there was a span of 10 bases. CDR3 length: 14 amino acids. Written as DNA, the CDR3 is TGTGCCAGCAGCTTAAAAACGGTTACCTACGAGCAGTACTTC. Its translation: CASSLKTVTYEQYF.

This chain connects TRBV6-1 to TRBJ1-5, with unresolved D. With 1 base removed from V and 9 bases from J, the gap between germline ends came to 10 bases. The germline V gene has CDR1 MNHNS and CDR2 SASEGT. The CDR3 extends over 13 amino acids. This chain's CDR3 is CASSEDVAWPQHF. The DNA for the CDR3 is TGTGCCAGCAGTGAAGACGTCGCGTGGCCCCAGCATTTT.

The chain carries TRBV7-9 and TRBJ1-4, with 8 nucleotides matching TRBD1. V lost 5 bases and J lost 1; bases outside the gene matches: 6. The germline V gene has CDR1 SEHNR and CDR2 FQNEAQ (reference sequence). The CDR3 loop spans 16 amino acids. CDR3 bases: TGTGCCAGCAGCCCTGGACAGGGTAGAACTAATGAAAAACTGTTTTTT. This sequence encodes CASSPGQGRTNEKLFF. The full variable domain, completed using reference TRBV7-9 and TRBJ1-4, is DTGVSQNPRHKITKRGQNVTFRCDPISEHNRLYWYRQTLGQGPEFLTYFQNEAQLEKSRLLSDRFSAERPKGSFSTLEIQRTEQGDSAMYLCASSPGQGRTNEKLFFGSGTQLSVL.

This clone has only one observation. The chain joins TRBV6-1 to TRBJ2-1, with a weak D call TRBD1 (5 bases). The V end was cut by 1 base, the J end by 4 bases, with 14 bases between. The germline CDR1 and CDR2 sequences are MNHNS and SASEGT. CDR3 size: 16 residues. CDR3 bases: TGTGCCAGCAGTGAAGTGAAGGGGTGGCTTTACAATGAGCAGTTCTTC. It translates to CASSEVKGWLYNEQFF.